These T cell receptor beta chains were read from a single sample in a study of beta chain features in type 1 diabetes. TCRdb's table, derived via immunoSEQ multiplex PCR, lists solely in-frame clones and lacks some. Among fewer than 250,000 clones listed, 11% to 15% were seen once. Sequencing was done on a sample of naive CD4+ T cells from blood. Receptors were obtained from a woman in her forties in good health. Each CDR3 is given with its conserved first and last residue. A D gene is named only where the DNA matches it firmly. Clone size appears in some rows only: once, few, many, or a class for an expanded clone.

d_gene: NA
j_gene: TRBJ1-2
abundance: few
v_gene: TRBV25-1
CDR3nt: TGTGCCAGCAGTGAATATGCGGATGGCTACACCTTC
CDR3aa: CASSEYADGYTF

d_gene: NA
j_gene: TRBJ1-5
abundance: NA
v_gene: TRBV10-3
CDR3nt: TGTGCCCCCCATCCCGGTACGTTTAGCAATCAGCCCCAGCATTTT
CDR3aa: CAPHPGTFSNQPQHF

d_gene: TRBD1
j_gene: TRBJ2-7
abundance: NA
v_gene: TRBV18
CDR3nt: TGTGCCAGCTCACCAACCTCGCCGCTTTCGGGACAGAATTTTTACGAGCAGTACTTC
CDR3aa: CASSPTSPLSGQNFYEQYF

d_gene: NA
j_gene: TRBJ2-5
abundance: NA
v_gene: TRBV5-1
CDR3nt: TGCGCCAGCTACCCGGGACTTCGGGACCAAGAGACCCAGTACTTC
CDR3aa: CASYPGLRDQETQYF

d_gene: NA
j_gene: TRBJ1-5
abundance: NA
v_gene: TRBV6-6
CDR3nt: TGTGCCAGCAGTTACGCCGGTAGCAATCAGCCCCAGCATTTT
CDR3aa: CASSYAGSNQPQHF

d_gene: NA
j_gene: TRBJ2-3
abundance: few
v_gene: TRBV4-1
CDR3nt: TGCGCCAGCAGTCCGACCGGAGGCAGGGGTCATGTGCGGCACACAGATACGCAGTATTTT
CDR3aa: CASSPTGGRGHVRHTDTQYF

d_gene: NA
j_gene: TRBJ2-7
abundance: NA
v_gene: TRBV5-1
CDR3nt: TGCGCCAGCAGCTTGAGTGTCAGGGGCTACGAGCAGTACTTC
CDR3aa: CASSLSVRGYEQYF

d_gene: TRBD2
j_gene: TRBJ2-7
abundance: few
v_gene: TRBV5-1
CDR3nt: TGCGCCAGCAGCCGAGGACTAGCGGGCCAGCGATCCTACGAGCAGTACTTC
CDR3aa: CASSRGLAGQRSYEQYF

d_gene: NA
j_gene: TRBJ1-6
abundance: NA
v_gene: TRBV18
CDR3nt: TGTGCCAGCTCACCGATGCTCAGGGTGGATAATTCACCCCTCCACTTT
CDR3aa: CASSPMLRVDNSPLHF

d_gene: NA
j_gene: TRBJ1-2
abundance: NA
v_gene: TRBV18
CDR3nt: TGTGCCAGCTCACCACAAATCGTAGCCCGACAGGACGTCCTCGGGGGCTACACCTTC
CDR3aa: CASSPQIVARQDVLGGYTF

d_gene: TRBD1
j_gene: TRBJ2-7
abundance: NA
v_gene: TRBV15
CDR3nt: TGTGCCACCAGCCGAAGGGGGACAGGCAACGAGCAGTACTTC
CDR3aa: CATSRRGTGNEQYF

d_gene: TRBD1
j_gene: TRBJ1-5
abundance: few
v_gene: TRBV7-2
CDR3nt: TGTGCCAGCAGCTTAGGAACGGGACAGGGGAATCAGCCCCAGCATTTT
CDR3aa: CASSLGTGQGNQPQHF

d_gene: NA
j_gene: TRBJ1-3
abundance: few
v_gene: TRBV27
CDR3nt: TGTGCCAGCAGTTTATCGAAAGCCTCTGGAAACACCATATATTTT
CDR3aa: CASSLSKASGNTIYF

d_gene: NA
j_gene: TRBJ1-5
abundance: NA
v_gene: TRBV2
CDR3nt: TGTGCCAGCCAGAAGGGGGGGAGCAATCAGCCCCAGCATTTT
CDR3aa: CASQKGGSNQPQHF

d_gene: TRBD1
j_gene: TRBJ2-3
abundance: NA
v_gene: TRBV18
CDR3nt: TGTGCCAGCTCACCGTATGGAACCGGGACAGGAGAGGATACGCAGTATTTT
CDR3aa: CASSPYGTGTGEDTQYF

d_gene: TRBD2
j_gene: TRBJ2-1
abundance: NA
v_gene: TRBV14
CDR3nt: TGTGCCAGCAGCCAAGATGGTCGACTAGCGGGGGCCAACAATGAGCAGTTCTTC
CDR3aa: CASSQDGRLAGANNEQFF

d_gene: TRBD1
j_gene: TRBJ1-1
abundance: few
v_gene: TRBV10-3
CDR3nt: TGTGCCATCAGTACAGGGGTAGGAGCTTTCTTT
CDR3aa: CAISTGVGAFF

d_gene: TRBD2
j_gene: TRBJ2-1
abundance: few
v_gene: TRBV7-2
CDR3nt: TGTGCCAGCAGCTTGATAGCGGGCAATGAGCAGTTCTTC
CDR3aa: CASSLIAGNEQFF

d_gene: NA
j_gene: TRBJ2-7
abundance: NA
v_gene: TRBV4-3
CDR3nt: TGCGCCAGCAGCCAGTTACAGGGAAGCTACGAGCAGTACTTC
CDR3aa: CASSQLQGSYEQYF

d_gene: TRBD2
j_gene: TRBJ2-7
abundance: few
v_gene: TRBV15
CDR3nt: TGTGCCACCAGCAGAGAGCGGGGGGGCGCGCAGTACTTC
CDR3aa: CATSRERGGAQYF

d_gene: TRBD1
j_gene: TRBJ1-5
abundance: few
v_gene: TRBV7-8
CDR3nt: TGTGCCAGCAGCTCGTCTATTCGACAGGGAAGTCAGCCCCAGCATTTT
CDR3aa: CASSSSIRQGSQPQHF

d_gene: TRBD1
j_gene: TRBJ1-2
abundance: NA
v_gene: TRBV25-1
CDR3nt: TGTGCCAGCAGACCCAGTTATGGGACAGGGGCTTACTACACCTTC
CDR3aa: CASRPSYGTGAYYTF

d_gene: NA
j_gene: TRBJ2-1
abundance: many
v_gene: TRBV18
CDR3nt: TGTGCCAGCTCACCACGCGATGAGCAGTTCTTC
CDR3aa: CASSPRDEQFF

d_gene: TRBD1
j_gene: TRBJ2-3
abundance: few
v_gene: TRBV5-4
CDR3nt: TGTGCCAGCAGCATTGACAGGGGGCTGGATACGCAGTATTTT
CDR3aa: CASSIDRGLDTQYF

d_gene: NA
j_gene: TRBJ2-1
abundance: few
v_gene: TRBV7-6
CDR3nt: TGTGCCAGCAAGGACTGGGATGAGCAGTTCTTC
CDR3aa: CASKDWDEQFF

d_gene: NA
j_gene: TRBJ2-5
abundance: NA
v_gene: TRBV11-3
CDR3nt: TGTGCCAGCAGCCCGGGGATGGCAGAGACCCAGTACTTC
CDR3aa: CASSPGMAETQYF

d_gene: NA
j_gene: TRBJ2-7
abundance: few
v_gene: TRBV18
CDR3nt: TGTGCCAGCTCACCACCGGGCCGGGAAGGCTACGAGCAGTACTTC
CDR3aa: CASSPPGREGYEQYF

d_gene: TRBD2
j_gene: TRBJ2-3
abundance: NA
v_gene: TRBV4-1
CDR3nt: TGCGCCAGCACCGACGGCGCGGGACTAGCAGGAGATACGCAGTATTTT
CDR3aa: CASTDGAGLAGDTQYF

d_gene: NA
j_gene: TRBJ2-1
abundance: many
v_gene: TRBV7-9
CDR3nt: TGTGCCGTACAACAGGGAAATGAGCAGTTCTTC
CDR3aa: CAVQQGNEQFF

d_gene: TRBD1
j_gene: TRBJ2-5
abundance: NA
v_gene: TRBV6-1
CDR3nt: TGTGCCACCCGGACAGGGCAAGAGACCCAGTACTTC
CDR3aa: CATRTGQETQYF

d_gene: TRBD1
j_gene: TRBJ2-4
abundance: many
v_gene: TRBV7-2
CDR3nt: TGTGCCAGCAGCCCGGACAGGGGGAGCATTCAGTACTTC
CDR3aa: CASSPDRGSIQYF

d_gene: NA
j_gene: TRBJ2-2
abundance: few
v_gene: TRBV7-2
CDR3nt: TGTGCCAGCAGCCCGATAGACAGGACCGGGGAGCTGTTTTTT
CDR3aa: CASSPIDRTGELFF